Presented here are 29 T cell receptor beta chains from one specimen sequenced in a study of OX40 agonist ivuxolimab in advanced cancers. Assay used: immunoSEQ multiplex PCR; TCRdb lists only in-frame clones, some missing. The data contain 77,000 or so clones, about 85% of them singletons. Sample: CD4+ or CD8+ T cells sorted from blood, taken in a trial of the OX40 agonist ivuxolimab. These receptors came from an adult with an advanced solid tumor such as melanoma, head and neck, liver or kidney cancer.

The rearrangement links TRBV27 to TRBJ2-1; possible D gene TRBD2, 6 bases. Trimming cost V 10 bases and J 4 bases, with 20 bases left between them. This CDR3 region has 15 residues. Per the germline V gene, CDR1 is MNHEY and CDR2 is SMNVEV (reference sequence). DNA of the CDR3: TGTGCCACCTCGTCCGGGACCGGGGGATACAATGAGCAGTTCTTC. Amino acids: CATSSGTGGYNEQFF.

V usage is TRBV2 and J usage is TRBJ2-3; no clear D. V lost 5 bases and J lost 2, with 11 bases in between. Germline-derived CDR1 and CDR2 are SNHLY and FYNNEI. The CDR3 runs to 14 residues. This CDR3 is CASSSEANTDTQYF. Here the CDR3 DNA reads TGTGCCAGCAGTTCAGAAGCGAACACAGATACGCAGTATTTT.

V is TRBV6-5 and J is TRBJ1-2, with 7 bases lining up with TRBD1. Germline CDR1 is MNHEY and CDR2 is SVGAGI. This CDR3 has 14 amino acids. Unmatched junction bases numbered 5, after V lost 2 bases and J lost 5 bases. CDR3 sequence: CASSYTRTGYGYTF. In DNA, the CDR3 is TGTGCCAGCAGTTACACCCGGACAGGATATGGCTACACCTTC.

V and J are TRBV5-1 and TRBJ2-1; 9 bases agree with TRBD2. Germline CDR1 SGHRS, CDR2 YFSETQ. This CDR3 has 16 amino acids. Trimming at V came to 4 bases and at J to 8 bases, leaving 13 bases not matched to a gene. The CDR3 DNA sequence: TGCGCCAGCAGCCTCTTAGCGGGAGTAGGTGAAGATGAGCAGTTCTTC. It specifies CASSLLAGVGEDEQFF.

This clone was seen once. The chain recombines TRBV6-5 with TRBJ1-5, with D uncertain. The V end was cut by 2 bases, the J end by 0 bases, with 8 bases between. This CDR3 has 15 amino acids. Germline CDR1 is MNHEY and CDR2 is SVGAGI. The CDR3 DNA is TGTGCCAGCAGTTACAGGCATTCTAGCAATCAGCCCCAGCATTTT. This sequence encodes CASSYRHSSNQPQHF.

On this clone: Sequence at one end of the junction differs from germline and may be a read error. At the DNA level, this CDR3 is encoded by other sequences in the same sample as well. The chain uses TRBV9 and TRBJ1-6; 8 nucleotides align to TRBD1. The length of the CDR3 is 14 residues. Germline CDR1 SGDLS, CDR2 YYNGEE. CDR3: CASSAQGDNSPLHF. The CDR3 bases are TGCGCCAGCAGCGCACAGGGGGATAATTCACCCCTCCACTTT.

This clone was observed a few times. This chain connects TRBV7-2 to TRBJ1-2; 7 positions match TRBD1. The CDR3 length is 13 residues. Germline lookup yields CDR1 SGHTA and CDR2 FQGNSA. Trimming at V came to 6 bases and at J to 4 bases, leaving 5 bases not matched to a gene. In DNA, the CDR3 is TGTGCCAGCAGGCCAGGGGGGACCTATGGCTACACCTTC. This codes for CASRPGGTYGYTF.

This chain uses TRBV28 with TRBJ2-1; 13 nucleotides agree with TRBD2. This CDR3 has 16 residues. Unmatched junction bases numbered 3, after V lost 4 bases and J lost 3 bases. The germline V gene has CDR1 MDHEN and CDR2 SYDVKM. The CDR3 is CASSSGLAGFYNEQFF. For the CDR3, the DNA is TGTGCCAGCAGTTCGGGACTAGCGGGATTCTACAATGAGCAGTTCTTC.

The chain recombines TRBV5-8 with TRBJ2-5; TRBD2 might be the D (6 bases). Germline V gives CDR1 SGHTS, CDR2 YDEGEE. Deletions cut 0 bases from V and 0 bases from J, with 9 bases between. The length of the CDR3 is 15 residues. In nucleotides, the CDR3 is TGTGCCAGCAGCTTGGGCGGGAAGTACCAAGAGACCCAGTACTTC. Its protein is CASSLGGKYQETQYF.

The J gene is TRBJ2-3, the V gene TRBV11-2, with D uncertain. This CDR3 contains 16 residues. Germline CDR1 reads SGHAT; CDR2 reads FQNNGV. Trimming cost V 1 base and J 1 base, with 12 bases left between them. As DNA, the CDR3 is TGTGCCAGCAGCTTAGGGGTACTGGCACGCACAGATACGCAGTATTTT. Translating gives CASSLGVLARTDTQYF.

This chain uses TRBV30 with TRBJ2-3; TRBD2 aligns across 10 bases. V was pared by 1 base and J by 3 bases, with 1 base of the junction left unmatched. CDR3 size: 14 residues. Germline CDR1 is GTSNPN and CDR2 is SVGIG (reference sequence). The CDR3 DNA reads as TGTGCCTGGAGTGAACTAGCGGGAACAGATACGCAGTATTTT. This encodes CAWSELAGTDTQYF.

The count of this clone is one. The V and J genes are TRBV29-1 and TRBJ2-1; D not resolved. V lost 6 bases and J lost 6, with 15 bases in between. Germline V gene data show CDR1 as SQVTM and CDR2 as ANQGSEA. This CDR3 contains 13 residues. CDR3 region: CSVTVLLGNEQFF. The CDR3 DNA is TGCAGCGTCACGGTTCTTCTGGGCAATGAGCAGTTCTTC.

The chain links TRBV5-4 to TRBJ2-1; a weak D match, TRBD1 (6 bases). This CDR3 has 15 amino acids. The V gene lost 4 bases and the J gene lost 3 bases, with 14 bases spanning the gap. In germline, CDR1 is SGHNT, CDR2 YYREEE (reference sequence). The CDR3 spells CASSLRDNFYNEQFF. CDR3 in DNA: TGTGCCAGCAGCCTCCGGGACAACTTCTACAATGAGCAGTTCTTC.

The chain links TRBV21-1 to TRBJ1-2. TRBV21-1 is assigned pseudogene status. The CDR3 consists of 15 residues. CDR3 region: CASSKGTSSNYGYTF. CDR3 DNA sequence: TGTGCCAGCAGCAAAGGGACCAGCTCTAACTATGGCTACACCTTC.

J is TRBJ1-1 and V is TRBV5-6; D may be TRBD1 (6 bases). Trimming shortened V by 4 bases and J by 4 bases, and 11 bases separated the two germline ends. CDR3 length equals 13 residues. Per the germline V gene, CDR1 is SGHDT and CDR2 is YYEEEE. The CDR3 is CASSLWGLTEAFF. In DNA, the CDR3 is TGTGCCAGCAGCCTGTGGGGGCTCACTGAAGCTTTCTTT.

The chain links TRBV6-1 to TRBJ2-3; the D gene is possibly TRBD2 (6 bases). Germline V gene lookup returns CDR1 MNHNS and CDR2 SASEGT. The length of the CDR3 is 15 residues. Trimming shortened V by 8 bases and J by 1 base, and 16 bases separated the two germline ends. The DNA of the CDR3 is TGTGCCAGCTTGCTTGGAGGGCTGGGCACAGATACGCAGTATTTT. Translated, it gives CASLLGGLGTDTQYF.

The rearrangement uses TRBV10-3 and TRBJ1-3, with TRBD1 matching 9 bases. CDR1 ENHRY and CDR2 SYGVKD come from the germline V gene. After removal of 3 bases from V and 1 base from J, the junction contained 7 bases not matched to a gene. This CDR3 has 17 residues. CDR3 nucleotide sequence: TGTGCCATCAGTGATTCAAACAGGGGGCAGTCTGGAAACACCATATATTTT. This encodes CAISDSNRGQSGNTIYF.

The chain carries TRBV10-3 and TRBJ2-1; 12 nucleotides align to TRBD2. This CDR3 has 14 amino acids. The V gene end was trimmed by 4 bases and the J gene end by 8 bases; junction bases not matched to a gene: 3. Germline V CDR1 and CDR2: ENHRY, SYGVKD. CDR3 residues: CAISGTSGMYEQFF. CDR3 DNA: TGTGCCATCAGTGGGACTAGCGGGATGTATGAGCAGTTCTTC.

V and J are TRBV30 and TRBJ2-5; D may be TRBD1 (6 bases). The CDR3 loop spans 13 amino acids. V lost 4 bases and J lost 5, with 14 bases in between. Germline V gives CDR1 GTSNPN, CDR2 SVGIG (reference sequence). The CDR3 here is CAWKAGGGETQYF. Written as DNA, the CDR3 is TGTGCCTGGAAAGCTGGGGGCGGTGAGACCCAGTACTTC.

This clone was detected a few times. This sequence joins TRBV6-5 and TRBJ1-1; the D gene is possibly TRBD1 (6 bases). V shed 6 bases and J shed 5 bases, with 16 bases lying between them. CDR1 is MNHEY and CDR2 is SVGAGI in the germline V gene. The CDR3 extends over 14 amino acids. The CDR3: CASSGDRRGTEAFF. The CDR3 DNA follows: TGTGCCAGCAGCGGCGACAGGAGGGGAACTGAAGCTTTCTTT.

The rearrangement links TRBV5-6 to TRBJ2-7; D not certain. CDR1 and CDR2 from the germline V gene are SGHDT and YYEEEE. This CDR3 contains 13 residues. Trimming pared 1 base from V and 0 bases from J, leaving 5 bases between. Here the CDR3 reads CASSLRHSYEQYF. The DNA for the CDR3 is TGTGCCAGCAGCTTGAGGCACTCCTACGAGCAGTACTTC.

The gene calls are TRBV27 and TRBJ2-7; D is perhaps TRBD2 (6 bases). In germline, CDR1 is MNHEY, CDR2 SMNVEV (reference sequence). V shed 5 bases and J shed 5 bases, with 19 bases lying between them. CDR3 length equals 15 residues. The CDR3 DNA reads as TGTGCCAGCAGTCCACTTAGCGGCCCGGGCAACGAGCAGTACTTC. It yields the protein CASSPLSGPGNEQYF.

This chain uses TRBV28 with TRBJ2-3; maybe TRBD1 (5 bases). The ends were cut back, 3 bases at V and 7 bases at J, with 8 bases in the middle. Germline CDR1 is MDHEN and CDR2 is SYDVKM. CDR3 length: 12 amino acids. CDR3 region: CASSFGANTQYF. For the CDR3, the DNA is TGTGCCAGCAGTTTTGGGGCGAATACGCAGTATTTT.

The CDR3 DNA reads as TGTGCCAGCAGTGAAGGGGACAGGGCAGGTGTTGTTGGCTACACCTTC. Protein sequence: CASSEGDRAGVVGYTF. The J gene is TRBJ1-2, the V gene TRBV25-1, with TRBD1 identical over 9 bases. The CDR3 runs 16 residues. Germline V lookup: CDR1 MGHDK, CDR2 SYGVNS. Losses at the gene ends were 2 bases for V and 7 bases for J; bases not matched to a gene: 11.

This sequence joins TRBV28 and TRBJ1-2, with 9 bases aligning to TRBD1. The CDR3 covers 16 residues. Trimming removed 5 bases from V and 3 bases from J; junction bases left unmatched: 10. Looked up from germline, CDR1 is MDHEN and CDR2 is SYDVKM. This chain's CDR3 is CASSGLTGGIDYGYTF. DNA of the CDR3: TGTGCCAGCAGTGGGCTTACAGGGGGCATAGACTATGGCTACACCTTC.

V is TRBV9 and J is TRBJ1-3, with D unresolved. CDR3 length equals 19 residues. Per the germline V gene, CDR1 is SGDLS and CDR2 is YYNGEE. Trimming took off 3 bases at V and 0 bases at J, with 22 bases between the two ends. As DNA, the CDR3 is TGTGCCAGCAGCGCGACGGAGCTAGCCATGACCCTCTCTGGAAACACCATATATTTT. Translated: CASSATELAMTLSGNTIYF.

This chain uses TRBV7-8 with TRBJ2-3; D remains ambiguous. Germline V CDR1 and CDR2: SGHVS, FQNEAQ. V was pared by 7 bases and J by 6 bases, with 8 bases between. This CDR3 contains 11 residues. CDR3 amino acids: CASTYRDTQYF. Here the CDR3 DNA reads TGTGCCAGCACCTACCGGGATACGCAGTATTTT.

The rearrangement links TRBV5-1 to TRBJ1-2; TRBD1 matches at 8 bases. The CDR3 runs to 14 residues. V was clipped by 3 bases and J by 2 bases; unmatched bases: 3. Germline CDR1 is SGHRS and CDR2 is YFSETQ. CDR3 bases: TGCGCCAGCAGCTCTAGGACAGGGAACTATGGCTACACCTTC. Protein sequence: CASSSRTGNYGYTF.

The CDR3 nucleotides are TGTGCCAGCAGCTTGACGGGACAGGGGGCCTACGAGCAGTACTTC. It is translated as CASSLTGQGAYEQYF. This chain uses TRBV7-6 with TRBJ2-7, with 11 bases lining up with TRBD1. Unmatched junction bases numbered 3, after V lost 3 bases and J lost 2 bases. The CDR3 runs 15 residues. In germline, CDR1 is SGHVS, CDR2 FNYEAQ.